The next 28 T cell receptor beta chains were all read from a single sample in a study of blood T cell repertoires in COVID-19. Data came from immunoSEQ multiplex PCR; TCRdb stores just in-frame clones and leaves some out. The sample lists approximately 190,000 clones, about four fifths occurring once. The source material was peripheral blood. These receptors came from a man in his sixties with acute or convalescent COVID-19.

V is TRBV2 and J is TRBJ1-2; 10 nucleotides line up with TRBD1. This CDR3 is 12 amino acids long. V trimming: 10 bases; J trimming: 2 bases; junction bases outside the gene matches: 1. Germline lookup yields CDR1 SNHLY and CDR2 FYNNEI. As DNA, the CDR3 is TGTGCCACGGGACAGGGGAACTATGGCTACACCTTC. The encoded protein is CATGQGNYGYTF.

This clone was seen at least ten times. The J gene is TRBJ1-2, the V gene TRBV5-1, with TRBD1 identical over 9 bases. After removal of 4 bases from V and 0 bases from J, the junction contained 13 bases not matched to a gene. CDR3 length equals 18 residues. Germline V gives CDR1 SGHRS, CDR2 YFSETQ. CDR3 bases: TGCGCCAGCAGCGTGGACCACAGGGGGCCGCTTTCTAACTATGGCTACACCTTC. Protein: CASSVDHRGPLSNYGYTF.

CDR3 nucleotide sequence: TGTGCCAGCAGCGTCACAGGGGGCCTTCCCACAGATACGCAGTATTTT. This sequence encodes CASSVTGGLPTDTQYF. This chain joins TRBV9 and TRBJ2-3; TRBD1 matches 9 bases. CDR1 SGDLS and CDR2 YYNGEE come from the germline V gene. J was trimmed by 2 bases and V by 2 bases; bases with no gene match: 6. The CDR3 runs 16 residues. Using reference TRBV9 and TRBJ2-3 for the parts outside the CDR3, the full variable domain is DSGVTQTPKHLITATGQRVTLRCSPRSGDLSVYWYQQSLDQGLQFLIQYYNGEERAKGNILERFSAQQFPDLHSELNLSSLELGDSALYFCASSVTGGLPTDTQYFGPGTRLTVL.

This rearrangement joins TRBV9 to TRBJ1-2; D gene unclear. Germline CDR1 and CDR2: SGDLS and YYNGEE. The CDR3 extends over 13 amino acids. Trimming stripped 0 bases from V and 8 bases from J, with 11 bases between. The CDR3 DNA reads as TGTGCCAGCAGCGTAGCTTATGAGGGCGGCTACACCTTC. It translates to CASSVAYEGGYTF.

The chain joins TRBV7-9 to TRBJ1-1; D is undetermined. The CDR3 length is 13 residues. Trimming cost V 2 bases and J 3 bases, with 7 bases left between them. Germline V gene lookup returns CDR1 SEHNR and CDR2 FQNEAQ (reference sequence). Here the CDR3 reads CASSLPGDTEAFF. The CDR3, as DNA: TGTGCCAGCAGCTTACCCGGGGACACTGAAGCTTTCTTT.

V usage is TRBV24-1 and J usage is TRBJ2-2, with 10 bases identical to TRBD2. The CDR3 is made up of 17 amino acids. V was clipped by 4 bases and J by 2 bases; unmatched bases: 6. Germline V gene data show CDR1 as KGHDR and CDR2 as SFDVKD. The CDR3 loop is CATSEPAGGVNTGELFF. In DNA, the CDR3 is TGTGCCACCAGTGAGCCAGCGGGAGGGGTAAACACCGGGGAGCTGTTTTTT.

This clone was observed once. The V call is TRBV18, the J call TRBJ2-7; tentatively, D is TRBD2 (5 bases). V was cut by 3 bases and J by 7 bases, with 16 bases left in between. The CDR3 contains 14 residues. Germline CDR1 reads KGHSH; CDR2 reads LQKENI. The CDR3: CASSPWTGPGEQYF. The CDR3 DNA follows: TGTGCCAGCTCACCGTGGACCGGGCCGGGAGAGCAGTACTTC.

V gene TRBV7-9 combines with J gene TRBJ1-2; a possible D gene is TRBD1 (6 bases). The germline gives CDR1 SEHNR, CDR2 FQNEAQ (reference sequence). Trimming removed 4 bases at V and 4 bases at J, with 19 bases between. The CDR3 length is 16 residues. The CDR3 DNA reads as TGTGCCAGCAGCTCTGGGGCTAACAGGGAAAGCTATGGCTACACCTTC. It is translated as CASSSGANRESYGYTF. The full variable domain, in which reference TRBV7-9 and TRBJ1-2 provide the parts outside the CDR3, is DTGVSQNPRHKITKRGQNVTFRCDPISEHNRLYWYRQTLGQGPEFLTYFQNEAQLEKSRLLSDRFSAERPKGSFSTLEIQRTEQGDSAMYLCASSSGANRESYGYTFGSGTRLTVV.

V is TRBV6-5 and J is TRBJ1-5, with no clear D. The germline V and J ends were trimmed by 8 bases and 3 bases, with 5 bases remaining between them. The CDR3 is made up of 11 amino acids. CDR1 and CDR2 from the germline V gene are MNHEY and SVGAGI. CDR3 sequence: CASSLNQPQHF. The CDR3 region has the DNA TGTGCCAGCTCTCTCAATCAGCCCCAGCATTTT.

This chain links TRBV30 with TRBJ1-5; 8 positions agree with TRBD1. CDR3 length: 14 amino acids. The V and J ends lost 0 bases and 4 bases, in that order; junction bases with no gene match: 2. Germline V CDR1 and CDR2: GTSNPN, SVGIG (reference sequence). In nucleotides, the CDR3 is TGTGCCTGGAGTGTAACAGGGGGGAATCAGCCCCAGCATTTT. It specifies CAWSVTGGNQPQHF.

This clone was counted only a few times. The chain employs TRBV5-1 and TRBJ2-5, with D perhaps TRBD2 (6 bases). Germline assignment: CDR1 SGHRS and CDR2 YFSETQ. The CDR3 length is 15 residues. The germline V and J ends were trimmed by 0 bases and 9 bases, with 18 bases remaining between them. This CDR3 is CASSLGYWAEGPQYF. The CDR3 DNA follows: TGCGCCAGCAGCTTGGGGTATTGGGCGGAGGGGCCCCAGTACTTC.

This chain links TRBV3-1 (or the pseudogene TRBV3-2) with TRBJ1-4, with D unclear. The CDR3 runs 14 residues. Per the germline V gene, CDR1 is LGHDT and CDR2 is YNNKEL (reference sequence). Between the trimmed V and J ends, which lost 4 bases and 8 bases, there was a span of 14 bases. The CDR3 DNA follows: TGTGCCAGCAGCCGGGAGGGCAGCGGGGAAAAACTGTTTTTT. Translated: CASSREGSGEKLFF.

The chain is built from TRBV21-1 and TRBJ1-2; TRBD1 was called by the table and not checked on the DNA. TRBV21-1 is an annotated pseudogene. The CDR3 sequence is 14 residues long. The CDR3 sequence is CASSKDQNNYGYTF. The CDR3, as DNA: TGTGCCAGCAGCAAAGATCAGAATAACTATGGCTACACCTTC.

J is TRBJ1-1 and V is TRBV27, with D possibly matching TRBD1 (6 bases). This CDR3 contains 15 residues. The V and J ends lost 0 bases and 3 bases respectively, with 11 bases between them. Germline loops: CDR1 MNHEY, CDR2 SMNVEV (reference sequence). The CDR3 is CASSLSRGGDTEAFF. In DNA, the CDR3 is TGTGCCAGCAGTTTATCGCGGGGGGGCGACACTGAAGCTTTCTTT.

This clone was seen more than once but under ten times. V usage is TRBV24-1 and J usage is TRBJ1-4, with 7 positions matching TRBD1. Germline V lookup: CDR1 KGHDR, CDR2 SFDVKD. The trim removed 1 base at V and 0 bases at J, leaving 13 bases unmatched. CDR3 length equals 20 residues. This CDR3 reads CATSDFGEVGQKPTNEKLFF. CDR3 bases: TGTGCCACCAGTGATTTCGGGGAGGTGGGACAGAAACCAACTAATGAAAAACTGTTTTTT.

CDR3 nucleotides: TGTGCCAGCAGCTTAGGGAATCTAGCGCGCAAAAGCTCCTACAATGAGCAGTTCTTC. It is translated as CASSLGNLARKSSYNEQFF. The V call is TRBV7-9, the J call TRBJ2-1; D possibly corresponds to TRBD2 (6 bases). Germline V gives CDR1 SEHNR, CDR2 FQNEAQ (reference sequence). V lost 1 base to trimming and J lost 0 bases, with 19 bases between them. The CDR3 loop spans 19 amino acids.

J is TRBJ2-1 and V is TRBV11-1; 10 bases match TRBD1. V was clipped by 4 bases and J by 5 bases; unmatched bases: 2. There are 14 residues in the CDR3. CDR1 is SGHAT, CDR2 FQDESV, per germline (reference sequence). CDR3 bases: TGTGCCAGCAGCTGGGACAGGGGAAACAATGAGCAGTTCTTC. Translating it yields CASSWDRGNNEQFF.

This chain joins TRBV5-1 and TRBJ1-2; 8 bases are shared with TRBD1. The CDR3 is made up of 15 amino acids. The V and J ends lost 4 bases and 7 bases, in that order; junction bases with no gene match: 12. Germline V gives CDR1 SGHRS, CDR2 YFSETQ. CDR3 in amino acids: CASSPTTGGIPGYTF. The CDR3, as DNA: TGCGCCAGCAGCCCAACCACAGGGGGGATCCCTGGCTACACCTTC.

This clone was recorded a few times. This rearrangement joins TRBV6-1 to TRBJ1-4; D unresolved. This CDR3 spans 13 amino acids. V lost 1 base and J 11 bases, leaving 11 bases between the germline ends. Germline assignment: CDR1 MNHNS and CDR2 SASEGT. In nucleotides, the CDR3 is TGTGCCAGCAGTGAAGGGCTAACGGGGAAACTGTTTTTT. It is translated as CASSEGLTGKLFF.

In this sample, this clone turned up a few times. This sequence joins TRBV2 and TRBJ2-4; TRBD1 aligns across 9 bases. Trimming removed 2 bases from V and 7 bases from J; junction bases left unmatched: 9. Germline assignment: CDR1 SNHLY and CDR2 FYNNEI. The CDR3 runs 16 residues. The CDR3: CASSEWATGGLNIQYF. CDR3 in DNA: TGTGCCAGCAGTGAATGGGCCACAGGGGGCTTGAACATTCAGTACTTC.

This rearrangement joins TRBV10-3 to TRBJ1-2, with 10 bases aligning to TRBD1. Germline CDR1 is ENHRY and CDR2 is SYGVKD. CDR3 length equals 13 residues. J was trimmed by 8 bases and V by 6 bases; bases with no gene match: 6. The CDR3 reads CAISKTGGEGYTF. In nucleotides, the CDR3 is TGTGCCATCAGCAAGACAGGGGGCGAAGGCTACACCTTC.

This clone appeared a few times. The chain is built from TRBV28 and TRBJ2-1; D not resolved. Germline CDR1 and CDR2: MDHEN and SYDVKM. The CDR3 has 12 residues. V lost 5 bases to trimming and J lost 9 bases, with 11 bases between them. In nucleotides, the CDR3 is TGTGCCAGCAGTCTCCCACAGCTTGAGCAGTTCTTC. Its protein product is CASSLPQLEQFF.

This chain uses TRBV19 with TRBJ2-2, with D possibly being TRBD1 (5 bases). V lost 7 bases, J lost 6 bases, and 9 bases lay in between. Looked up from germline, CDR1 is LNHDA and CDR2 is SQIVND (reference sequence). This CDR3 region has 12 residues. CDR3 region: CASKQGSGELFF. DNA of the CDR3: TGTGCCAGTAAGCAGGGTTCCGGGGAGCTGTTTTTT.

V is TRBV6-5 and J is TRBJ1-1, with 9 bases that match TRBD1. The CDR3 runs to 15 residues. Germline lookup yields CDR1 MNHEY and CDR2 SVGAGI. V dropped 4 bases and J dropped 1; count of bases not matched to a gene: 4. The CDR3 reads CASSSQGARNTEAFF. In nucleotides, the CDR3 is TGTGCCAGCAGTTCACAGGGGGCTAGGAACACTGAAGCTTTCTTT.

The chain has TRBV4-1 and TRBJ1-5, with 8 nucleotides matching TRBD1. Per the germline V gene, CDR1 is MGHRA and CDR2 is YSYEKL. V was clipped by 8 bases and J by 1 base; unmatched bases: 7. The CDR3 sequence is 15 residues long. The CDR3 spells CASARQGTSNQPQHF. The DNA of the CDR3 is TGCGCCAGCGCACGACAGGGGACGAGCAATCAGCCCCAGCATTTT.

CDR3 region: CASSPLSGNTGELFF. The CDR3 DNA is TGTGCCAGCAGCCCATTGAGCGGGAACACCGGGGAGCTGTTTTTT. V and J are TRBV11-2 and TRBJ2-2; maybe TRBD2 (5 bases). The CDR3 consists of 15 residues. Trimming removed 5 bases from V and 1 base from J, with 11 bases in between. CDR1 SGHAT and CDR2 FQNNGV come from the germline V gene.

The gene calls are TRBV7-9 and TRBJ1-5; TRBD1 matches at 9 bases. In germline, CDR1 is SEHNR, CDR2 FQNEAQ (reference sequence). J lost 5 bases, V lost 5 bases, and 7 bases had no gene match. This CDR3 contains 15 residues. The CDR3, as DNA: TGTGCCAGCAGCCCCGGGACAGGGAGGGATCAGCCCCAGCATTTT. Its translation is CASSPGTGRDQPQHF.

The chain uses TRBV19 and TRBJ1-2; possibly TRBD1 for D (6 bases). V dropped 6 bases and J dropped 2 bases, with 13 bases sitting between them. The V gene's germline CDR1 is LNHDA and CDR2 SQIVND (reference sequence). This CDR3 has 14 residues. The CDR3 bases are TGTGCCAGTAGACCTTCCACAGGGAACTATGGCTACACCTTC. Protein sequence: CASRPSTGNYGYTF.